One and the same sample provided the 2 T cell receptor beta chains below, sequenced in a study of blood T cell repertoires in COVID-19. Repertoires were generated with immunoSEQ multiplex PCR, while TCRdb's copy carries only in-frame clones and drops some. The repertoire has fewer than 300,000 clones, roughly 88% of them found once; the top ten carry 9% to 9.5%. Sequencing was done on a sample of peripheral blood. Every receptor here comes from a man between 18 and 29 years old with active or convalescent COVID-19.

This clone is a singleton in its sample. This same CDR3 is encoded by further DNA sequences in the sample. The J gene is TRBJ1-1, the V gene TRBV20-1, with D unclear. Germline CDR1 DFQATT, CDR2 SNEGSKA (reference sequence). V was shortened by 4 bases and J by 5 bases, with 8 bases between the two germline ends. This CDR3 is 11 amino acids long. This CDR3 is CSATGGTEAFF. The CDR3 DNA reads TGCAGTGCTACGGGTGGGACTGAAGCTTTCTTT.

This sequence joins TRBV27 and TRBJ1-2; D gene ambiguous. Per germline, CDR1 MNHEY and CDR2 SMNVEV (reference sequence). Trimming stripped 5 bases from V and 4 bases from J, with 17 bases between. The CDR3 has 15 residues. The CDR3 here is CASSPLAGSFYGYTF. The CDR3 DNA follows: TGTGCCAGCAGTCCTCTCGCCGGGAGCTTCTATGGCTACACCTTC.